This T cell receptor (beta chain) was captured by sequencing in a study of CD8 T cells in ankylosing spondylitis. Points from the study as a whole: Characteristic, it appeared, of ankylosing spondylitis blood was a TCR beta motif of seven or eight highly homologous variants. According to the report, clones linked to the disease were significantly enriched in matched synovial fluid samples taken from ankylosing spondylitis patients.

As the method for making TCR beta libraries, quantitative 5'-RACE with molecular barcodes was used. TCRdb ran MiXCR on the 5' RACE reads and lists one entry per CDR3 protein. The top ten hold 15% to 20% of the sample, which has roughly 700,000 distinct CDR3 sequences, roughly 19% seen once. V dropped 4 bases and J dropped 5; count of bases not matched to a gene: 8. Germline V gene sequence: CDR1 SGHRS, CDR2 YFSETQ. There are 16 residues in the CDR3. As to this clonotype: Its antigen is still unknown.

This TCR derives from a male donor with ankylosing spondylitis. V and J are TRBV5-1 and TRBJ2-1, with 11 bases fitting TRBD2. Material for sequencing was blood, either unsorted or a sorted T cell fraction (not recorded which). The CDR3 DNA follows: TGCGCCAGCAGCCGCGCCCCTAGCGGGGGGCACAATGAGCAGTTCTTC. Protein sequence: CASSRAPSGGHNEQFF.